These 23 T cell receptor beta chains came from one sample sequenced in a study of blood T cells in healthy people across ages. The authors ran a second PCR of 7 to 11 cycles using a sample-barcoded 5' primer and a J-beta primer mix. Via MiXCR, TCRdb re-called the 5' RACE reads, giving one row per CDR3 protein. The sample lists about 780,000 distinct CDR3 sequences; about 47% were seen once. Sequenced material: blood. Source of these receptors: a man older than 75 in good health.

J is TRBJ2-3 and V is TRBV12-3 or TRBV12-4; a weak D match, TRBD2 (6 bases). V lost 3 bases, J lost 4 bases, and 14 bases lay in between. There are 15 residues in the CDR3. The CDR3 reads CASSLFGGPADTQYF. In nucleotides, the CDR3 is TGTGCCAGCAGTTTGTTCGGAGGGCCCGCAGATACGCAGTATTTT.

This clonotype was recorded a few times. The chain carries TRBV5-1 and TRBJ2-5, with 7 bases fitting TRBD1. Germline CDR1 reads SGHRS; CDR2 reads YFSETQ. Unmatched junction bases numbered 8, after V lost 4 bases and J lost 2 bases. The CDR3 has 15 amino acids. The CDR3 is CASSTKQGRQETQYF. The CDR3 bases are TGCGCCAGCAGCACTAAACAGGGGCGGCAAGAGACCCAGTACTTC.

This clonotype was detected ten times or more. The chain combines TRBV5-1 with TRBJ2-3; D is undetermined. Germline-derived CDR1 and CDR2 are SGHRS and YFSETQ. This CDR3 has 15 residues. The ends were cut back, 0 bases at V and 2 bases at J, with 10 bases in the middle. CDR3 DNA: TGCGCCAGCAGCTTGGAATTCAGAAACACAGATACGCAGTATTTT. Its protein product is CASSLEFRNTDTQYF. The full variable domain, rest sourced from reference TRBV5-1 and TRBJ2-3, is KAGVTQTPRYLIKTRGQQVTLSCSPISGHRSVSWYQQTPGQGLQFLFEYFSETQRNKGNFPGRFSGRQFSNSRSEMNVSTLELGDSALYLCASSLEFRNTDTQYFGPGTRLTVL.

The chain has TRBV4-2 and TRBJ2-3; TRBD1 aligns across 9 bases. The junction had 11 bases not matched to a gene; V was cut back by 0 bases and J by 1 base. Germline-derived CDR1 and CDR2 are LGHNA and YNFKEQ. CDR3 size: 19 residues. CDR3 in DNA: TGTGCCAGCAGCCAAGAAGGGACAGGGCGGGTCGGAGGCACAGATACGCAGTATTTT. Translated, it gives CASSQEGTGRVGGTDTQYF.

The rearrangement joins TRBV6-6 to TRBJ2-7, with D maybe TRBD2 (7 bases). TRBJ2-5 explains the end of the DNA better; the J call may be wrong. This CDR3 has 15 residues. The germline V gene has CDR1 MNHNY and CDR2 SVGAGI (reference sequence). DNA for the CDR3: TGTGCCAGCAGAAATGGCGGGGGCCACGAAGAGACCCAGTACTTC. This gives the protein CASRNGGGHEETQYF.

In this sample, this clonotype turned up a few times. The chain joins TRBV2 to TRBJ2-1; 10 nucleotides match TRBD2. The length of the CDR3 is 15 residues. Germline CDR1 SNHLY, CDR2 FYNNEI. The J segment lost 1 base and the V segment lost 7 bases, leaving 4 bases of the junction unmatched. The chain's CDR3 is CASKGLAHSYNEQFF. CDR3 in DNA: TGTGCCAGCAAGGGACTAGCGCATTCCTACAATGAGCAGTTCTTC.

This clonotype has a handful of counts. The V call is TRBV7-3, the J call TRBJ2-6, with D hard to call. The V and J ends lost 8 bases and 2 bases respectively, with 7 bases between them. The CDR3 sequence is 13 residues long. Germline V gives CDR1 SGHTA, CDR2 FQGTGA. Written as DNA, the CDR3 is TGTGCCAGCTCCGATACTGGGGCCAACGTCCTGACTTTC. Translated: CASSDTGANVLTF.

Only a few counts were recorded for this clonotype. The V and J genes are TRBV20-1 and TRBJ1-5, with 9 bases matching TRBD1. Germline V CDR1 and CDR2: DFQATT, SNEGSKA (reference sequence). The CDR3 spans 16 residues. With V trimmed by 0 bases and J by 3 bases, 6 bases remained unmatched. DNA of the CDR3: TGCAGTGCTAGAGACTCCAGGACAGGGGTCAATCAGCCCCAGCATTTT. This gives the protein CSARDSRTGVNQPQHF.

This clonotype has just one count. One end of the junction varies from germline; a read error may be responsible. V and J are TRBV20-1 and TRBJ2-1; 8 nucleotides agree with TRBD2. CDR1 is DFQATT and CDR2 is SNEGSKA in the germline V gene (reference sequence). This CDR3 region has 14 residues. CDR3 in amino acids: CGAFTSGSYNEQFF. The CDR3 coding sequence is TGCGGTGCTTTTACTAGCGGCTCCTACAATGAGCAGTTCTTC.

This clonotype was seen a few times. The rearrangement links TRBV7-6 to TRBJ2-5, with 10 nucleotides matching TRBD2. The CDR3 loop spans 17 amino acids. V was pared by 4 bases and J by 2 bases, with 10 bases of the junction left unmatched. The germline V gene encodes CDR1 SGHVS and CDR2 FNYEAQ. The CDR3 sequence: CASSSPSGSMAQETQYF. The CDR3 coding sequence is TGTGCCAGCAGCTCCCCTAGCGGGAGTATGGCTCAAGAGACCCAGTACTTC.

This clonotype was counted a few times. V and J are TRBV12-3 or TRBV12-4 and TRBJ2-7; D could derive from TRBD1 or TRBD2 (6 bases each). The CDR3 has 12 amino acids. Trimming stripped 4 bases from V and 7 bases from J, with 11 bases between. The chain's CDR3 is CASSSIGGEQYF. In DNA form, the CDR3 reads TGTGCCAGCAGTTCAATAGGGGGGGAGCAGTACTTC.

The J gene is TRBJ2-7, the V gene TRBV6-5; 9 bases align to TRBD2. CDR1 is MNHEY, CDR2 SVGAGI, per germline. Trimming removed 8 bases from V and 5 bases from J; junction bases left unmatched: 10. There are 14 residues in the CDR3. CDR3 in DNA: TGTGCCAGCGGCGTAAGCGGGAGGACCCACGAGCAGTACTTC. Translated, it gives CASGVSGRTHEQYF.

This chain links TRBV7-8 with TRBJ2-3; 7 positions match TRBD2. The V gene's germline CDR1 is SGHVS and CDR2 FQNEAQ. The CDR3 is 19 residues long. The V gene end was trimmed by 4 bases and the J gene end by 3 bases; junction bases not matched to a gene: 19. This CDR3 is CASSSRARVGRERTDTQYF. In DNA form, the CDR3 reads TGTGCCAGCAGCTCGAGAGCAAGGGTTGGGCGGGAGAGGACAGATACGCAGTATTTT.

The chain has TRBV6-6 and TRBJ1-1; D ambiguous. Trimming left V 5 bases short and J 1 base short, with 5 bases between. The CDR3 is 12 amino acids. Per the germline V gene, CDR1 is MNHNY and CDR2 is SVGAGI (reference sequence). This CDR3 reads CASSVRNTEAFF. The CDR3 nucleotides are TGTGCCAGCAGTGTCAGGAACACTGAAGCTTTCTTT.

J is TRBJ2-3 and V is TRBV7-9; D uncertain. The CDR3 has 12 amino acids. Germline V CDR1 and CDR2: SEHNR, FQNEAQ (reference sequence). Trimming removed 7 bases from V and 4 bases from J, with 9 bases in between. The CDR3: CASKRSPDTQYF. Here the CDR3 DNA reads TGTGCCAGCAAGCGCAGCCCAGATACGCAGTATTTT.

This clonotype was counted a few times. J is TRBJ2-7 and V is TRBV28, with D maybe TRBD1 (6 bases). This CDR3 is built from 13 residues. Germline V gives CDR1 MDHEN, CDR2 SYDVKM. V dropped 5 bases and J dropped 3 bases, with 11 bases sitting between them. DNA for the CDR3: TGTGCCAGCAGTCCGACAGGCCTCTACGAGCAGTACTTC. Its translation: CASSPTGLYEQYF.

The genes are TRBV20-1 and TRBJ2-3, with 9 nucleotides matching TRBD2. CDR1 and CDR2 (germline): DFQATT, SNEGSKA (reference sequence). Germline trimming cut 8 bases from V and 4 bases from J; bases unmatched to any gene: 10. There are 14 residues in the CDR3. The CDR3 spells CSLGVAGASDTQYF. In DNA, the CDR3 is TGCAGTTTAGGGGTAGCGGGGGCCTCAGATACGCAGTATTTT.

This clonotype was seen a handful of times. The CDR3 DNA reads as TGCAGTGCTAGAGTGGCGGGAGTCTCTAATGAGCAGTACTTC. Amino acid sequence: CSARVAGVSNEQYF. The chain employs TRBV20-1 and TRBJ2-7; the match to TRBD2 covers 7 bases. Trimming at V came to 1 base and at J to 7 bases, leaving 10 bases not matched to a gene. The CDR3 runs to 14 residues. Germline V gene lookup returns CDR1 DFQATT and CDR2 SNEGSKA (reference sequence).

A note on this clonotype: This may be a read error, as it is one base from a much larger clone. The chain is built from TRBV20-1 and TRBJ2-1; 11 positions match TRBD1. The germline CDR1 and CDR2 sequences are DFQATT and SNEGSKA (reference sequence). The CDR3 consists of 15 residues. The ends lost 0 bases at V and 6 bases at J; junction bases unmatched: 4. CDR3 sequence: CSARDWDRGGNEQFF. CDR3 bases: TGCAGTGCTAGAGATTGGGACAGGGGGGGCAATGAGCAGTTCTTC.

CDR3 loop: CAWRAGTSSYEQYF. The CDR3 DNA is TGTGCCTGGAGGGCCGGGACTAGCTCCTACGAGCAGTACTTC. The rearrangement uses TRBV30 and TRBJ2-7, with TRBD2 identical over 8 bases. Germline V gene sequence: CDR1 GTSNPN, CDR2 SVGIG (reference sequence). This CDR3 has 14 residues. V lost 3 bases to trimming and J lost 0 bases; unmatched junction nucleotides: 4.

In DNA form, the CDR3 reads TGCGCCAGCAGCCGCCCGGGACAGACCACAGATACGCAGTATTTT. It is translated as CASSRPGQTTDTQYF. This chain joins TRBV5-1 and TRBJ2-3; 7 nucleotides align to TRBD1. Germline V CDR1 and CDR2: SGHRS, YFSETQ. V trimming: 4 bases; J trimming: 2 bases; junction bases outside the gene matches: 7. The CDR3 spans 15 residues.

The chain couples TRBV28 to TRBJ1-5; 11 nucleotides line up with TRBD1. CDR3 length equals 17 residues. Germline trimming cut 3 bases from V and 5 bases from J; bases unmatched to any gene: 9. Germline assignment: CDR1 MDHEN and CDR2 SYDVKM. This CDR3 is CASSLAGTGGIHQPQHF. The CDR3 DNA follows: TGTGCCAGCAGTTTGGCAGGGACAGGGGGTATCCATCAGCCCCAGCATTTT.

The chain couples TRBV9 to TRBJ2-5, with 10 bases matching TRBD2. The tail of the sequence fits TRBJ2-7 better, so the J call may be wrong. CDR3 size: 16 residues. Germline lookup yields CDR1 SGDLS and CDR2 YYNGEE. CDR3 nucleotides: TGTGCCAGCAGCGTAGGAAGCGGGGGGGCTGGTTACGAGCAGTACTTC. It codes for CASSVGSGGAGYEQYF.